Shown below are 14 T cell receptor beta chains from a single sample sequenced in a study of Ad26.COV2.S vaccination and SARS-CoV-2 variants. The repertoire was sequenced with immunoSEQ multiplex PCR; TCRdb's copy has only in-frame clones and lacks some. The data hold about 330,000 clones, with under 90% observed a single time. The sample's treatment: 19 received Ad26.COV2.S at low or high dose, single or two shots; five or six received placebo; per-sample allocation not given. The investigators took samples on day 63 after the first vaccine or placebo injection. Sequences were derived from peripheral blood, sampled in a trial of Ad26.COV2.S vaccine versus placebo. The receptors derive from a person between 18 and 65 years old who received the Ad26.COV2.S COVID-19 vaccine or a placebo.

The V and J genes are TRBV6-5 and TRBJ1-2; D uncertain. The ends were cut back, 4 bases at V and 8 bases at J, with 14 bases in the middle. CDR1 is MNHEY and CDR2 is SVGAGI in the germline V gene. The CDR3 totals 13 residues. The CDR3, as DNA: TGTGCCAGCAGTTCGCAACACCCCATGGGCTACACCTTC. This codes for CASSSQHPMGYTF.

The rearrangement joins TRBV5-8 to TRBJ1-2, with a tentative D call TRBD1 (5 bases). The CDR3 is 13 residues long. Trimming shortened V by 4 bases and J by 4 bases, and 11 bases separated the two germline ends. CDR1 SGHTS and CDR2 YDEGEE come from the germline V gene. CDR3 protein: CASSRGEGYGYTF. CDR3 coding DNA: TGTGCCAGCAGCCGAGGGGAGGGCTATGGCTACACCTTC.

The chain uses TRBV15 and TRBJ1-2; D perhaps matches TRBD1 (5 bases). V gave up 8 bases and J gave up 4 bases, with 14 bases separating them. This CDR3 comprises 13 residues. The germline V gene encodes CDR1 LNHNV and CDR2 YYDKDF (reference sequence). The CDR3 is CATRRGAGYGYTF. In nucleotides, the CDR3 is TGTGCCACCCGGAGGGGCGCGGGCTATGGCTACACCTTC.

The V gene is TRBV10-1, the J gene TRBJ2-6; D not resolved. V lost 6 bases and J 0 bases, leaving 9 bases between the germline ends. There are 15 residues in the CDR3. The germline CDR1 and CDR2 sequences are WNHNN and SYGVQD (reference sequence). In DNA, the CDR3 is TGCGCCAGCAGGGGGAAGACCTCTGGGGCCAACGTCCTGACTTTC. It is translated as CASRGKTSGANVLTF.

The rearrangement joins TRBV29-1 to TRBJ1-4; perhaps TRBD1 as D (5 bases). The ends were cut back, 2 bases at V and 2 bases at J, with 6 bases in the middle. The length of the CDR3 is 13 residues. Germline V gene lookup returns CDR1 SQVTM and CDR2 ANQGSEA. CDR3 sequence (DNA): TGCAGCGTTGAATGGGGGACTAATGAAAAACTGTTTTTT. Residues: CSVEWGTNEKLFF.

V gene TRBV2 combines with J gene TRBJ2-1; 8 bases line up with TRBD1. Per germline, CDR1 SNHLY and CDR2 FYNNEI. The CDR3 sequence is 16 residues long. V was clipped by 4 bases and J by 0 bases; unmatched bases: 5. The CDR3 DNA is TGTGCCAGCAGTGTATTCGGACAGGGCTCCTACAATGAGCAGTTCTTC. Translating it yields CASSVFGQGSYNEQFF.

Many counts were recorded for this clone. The J gene is TRBJ1-1, the V gene TRBV2; no reliable D call. This CDR3 comprises 13 residues. V lost 2 bases to trimming and J lost 8 bases, with 12 bases between them. Germline values: CDR1 SNHLY, CDR2 FYNNEI. For the CDR3, the DNA is TGTGCCAGCAGTGAAAGCTCAGTGGCCGAAGCTTTCTTT. It yields the protein CASSESSVAEAFF. Drawing the rest from reference TRBV2 and TRBJ1-1, the complete variable domain is EPEVTQTPSHQVTQMGQEVILRCVPISNHLYFYWYRQILGQKVEFLVSFYNNEISEKSEIFDDQFSVERPDGSNFTLKIRSTKLEDSAMYFCASSESSVAEAFFGQGTRLTVV.

The chain links TRBV12-3 or TRBV12-4 to TRBJ2-1; a possible D gene is TRBD1 (5 bases). The CDR3 totals 11 residues. V gave up 4 bases and J gave up 7 bases, with 5 bases separating them. CDR3 sequence (DNA): TGTGCCAGCAGTTCAGGGAATGAGCAGTTCTTC. This encodes CASSSGNEQFF.

V usage is TRBV2 and J usage is TRBJ1-1; D ambiguous. The CDR3 is made up of 13 amino acids. V was cut by 4 bases and J by 1 base, with 7 bases left in between. Germline-derived CDR1 and CDR2 are SNHLY and FYNNEI. The CDR3 region is CASSAVRNTEAFF. The CDR3, as DNA: TGTGCCAGCAGTGCGGTTAGGAACACTGAAGCTTTCTTT.

This clone was seen many times. The chain joins TRBV19 to TRBJ2-3; D gene unclear. This CDR3 region has 12 residues. The germline V gene encodes CDR1 LNHDA and CDR2 SQIVND (reference sequence). With 5 bases removed from V and 6 bases from J, the gap between germline ends came to 9 bases. This CDR3 is CASSGRWDTQYF. The CDR3 DNA reads TGTGCCAGTAGTGGGCGCTGGGATACGCAGTATTTT.

The gene calls are TRBV4-3 and TRBJ1-5; TRBD1 might be the D (5 bases). Germline values: CDR1 LGHNA, CDR2 YSLEER. Trimming took off 5 bases at V and 6 bases at J, with 14 bases between the two ends. This CDR3 has 14 residues. CDR3 protein: CASSERRQPQPQHF. The CDR3 DNA sequence: TGCGCCAGCAGCGAGCGAAGACAGCCTCAGCCCCAGCATTTT.

The chain links TRBV19 to TRBJ1-3; TRBD1 matches 7 bases. Germline values: CDR1 LNHDA, CDR2 SQIVND (reference sequence). The V segment lost 10 bases and the J segment 0 bases; nucleotides outside the gene matches: 9. The CDR3 is 15 residues long. The CDR3 here is CATSTDRASGNTIYF. The CDR3 DNA sequence: TGTGCCACTTCTACCGACAGGGCCTCTGGAAACACCATATATTTT. The variable domain in full, with the rest retrieved from reference TRBV19 and TRBJ1-3, is DGGITQSPKYLFRKEGQNVTLSCEQNLNHDAMYWYRQDPGQGLRLIYYSQIVNDFQKGDIAEGYSVSREKKESFPLTVTSAQKNPTAFYLCATSTDRASGNTIYFGEGSWLTVV.

This clone showed up just once. The V and J genes are TRBV24-1 and TRBJ2-5, with TRBD2 identical over 10 bases. Per germline, CDR1 KGHDR and CDR2 SFDVKD. This CDR3 comprises 15 residues. After removal of 8 bases from V and 0 bases from J, the junction contained 5 bases not matched to a gene. The CDR3 nucleotides read TGTGCCACCACGGGGCTAGCGGGGGACCAAGAGACCCAGTACTTC. This codes for CATTGLAGDQETQYF.

The table lists this clone with a count of one. The rearrangement uses TRBV7-2 and TRBJ2-1; D remains unclear. The V and J ends lost 8 bases and 8 bases respectively, with 16 bases between them. The CDR3 contains 13 residues. Per the germline V gene, CDR1 is SGHTA and CDR2 is FQGNSA. The CDR3 loop reads CASLRKTGDEQFF. The CDR3 coding sequence is TGTGCCAGCCTGAGGAAAACTGGGGATGAGCAGTTCTTC. The variable domain in full, completed from reference TRBV7-2 and TRBJ2-1, reads GAGVSQSPSNKVTEKGKDVELRCDPISGHTALYWYRQSLGQGLEFLIYFQGNSAPDKSGLPSDRFSAERTGGSVSTLTIQRTQQEDSAVYLCASLRKTGDEQFFGPGTRLTVL.